This T cell receptor (beta chain) was captured in a study of Ad26.COV2.S vaccination and SARS-CoV-2 variants. The wider study: Donor was in the COV1001 Ad26.COV2.S trial arm. The vaccine Ad26.COV2.S was put into the muscle once, or twice with 56 days between. Study-wide results and limits: An underestimation of total T cell responses may have resulted from the TCR breadth and depth analyses.

Clones were read by immunoSEQ multiplex PCR, and TCRdb kept only the in-frame ones, dropping some. The table includes about 680,000 clones, 70% to 90% detected once. Notes on this clone: As yet, its antigen is unknown.

Trimming pared 3 bases from V and 3 bases from J, leaving 6 bases between. Germline CDR1 and CDR2: KGHSH and LQKENI. There are 13 residues in the CDR3. The treatment is: some 19 received Ad26.COV2.S at low or high dose, single or two shots; about five received placebo; per-sample allocation not given. Day 63 following the first vaccine or placebo injection was when the samples were taken. This specimen consisted of peripheral blood, obtained in a trial of Ad26.COV2.S vaccine versus placebo. V is TRBV18 and J is TRBJ1-3; D gene unclear. This receptor was obtained from a person aged 18 to 65 who received the Ad26.COV2.S COVID-19 vaccine or a placebo. The CDR3 DNA reads as TGTGCCAGCTCACCCCCTTTTGGAAACACCATATATTTT. It yields the protein CASSPPFGNTIYF.